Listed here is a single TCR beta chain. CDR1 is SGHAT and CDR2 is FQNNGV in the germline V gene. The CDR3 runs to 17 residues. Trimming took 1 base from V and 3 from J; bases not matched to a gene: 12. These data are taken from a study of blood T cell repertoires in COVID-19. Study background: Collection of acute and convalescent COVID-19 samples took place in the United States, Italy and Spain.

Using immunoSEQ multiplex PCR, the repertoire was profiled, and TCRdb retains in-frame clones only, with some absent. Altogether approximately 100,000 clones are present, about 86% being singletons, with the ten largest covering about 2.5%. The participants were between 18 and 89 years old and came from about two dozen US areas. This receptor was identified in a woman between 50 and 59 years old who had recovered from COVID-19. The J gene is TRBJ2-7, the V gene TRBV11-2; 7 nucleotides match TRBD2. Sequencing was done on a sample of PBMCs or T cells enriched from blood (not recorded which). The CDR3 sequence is CASSLVGRASGLYEQYF. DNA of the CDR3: TGTGCCAGCAGCTTAGTTGGGAGGGCTAGCGGACTCTACGAGCAGTACTTC.